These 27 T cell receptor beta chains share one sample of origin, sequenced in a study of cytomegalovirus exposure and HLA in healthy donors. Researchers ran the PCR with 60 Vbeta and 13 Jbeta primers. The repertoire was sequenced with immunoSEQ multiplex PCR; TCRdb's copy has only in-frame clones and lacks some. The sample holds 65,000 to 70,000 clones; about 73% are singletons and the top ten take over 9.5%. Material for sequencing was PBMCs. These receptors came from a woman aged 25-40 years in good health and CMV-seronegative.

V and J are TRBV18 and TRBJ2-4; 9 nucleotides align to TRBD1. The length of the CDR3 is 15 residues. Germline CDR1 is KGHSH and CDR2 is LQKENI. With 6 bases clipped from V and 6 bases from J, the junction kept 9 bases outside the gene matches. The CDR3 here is CASSPPGQGSNIQYF. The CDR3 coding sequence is TGTGCCAGCTCTCCCCCGGGACAGGGTTCAAACATTCAGTACTTC.

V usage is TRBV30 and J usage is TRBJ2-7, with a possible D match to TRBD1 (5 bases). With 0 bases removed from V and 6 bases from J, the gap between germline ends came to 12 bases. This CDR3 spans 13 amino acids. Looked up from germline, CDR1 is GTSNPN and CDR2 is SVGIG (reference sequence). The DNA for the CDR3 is TGTGCCTGGAGTGTTAATTGGGGCCGCGAGCAGTACTTC. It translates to CAWSVNWGREQYF.

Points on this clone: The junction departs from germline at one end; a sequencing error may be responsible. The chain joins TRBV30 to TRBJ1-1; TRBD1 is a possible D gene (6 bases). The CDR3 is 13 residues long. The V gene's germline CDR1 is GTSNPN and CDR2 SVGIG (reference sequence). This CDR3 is CAWSAGVRAEALF. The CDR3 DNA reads TGTGCCTGGTCCGCAGGGGTTAGGGCTGAAGCTTTGTTT.

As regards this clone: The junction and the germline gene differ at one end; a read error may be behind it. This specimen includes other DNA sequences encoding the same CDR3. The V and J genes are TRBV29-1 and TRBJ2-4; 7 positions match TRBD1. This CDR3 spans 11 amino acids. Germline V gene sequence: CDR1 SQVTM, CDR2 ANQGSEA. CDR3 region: CSGRQGNIQYF. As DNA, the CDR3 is TGCAGCGGCAGACAGGGAAACATCCAGTACTTC.

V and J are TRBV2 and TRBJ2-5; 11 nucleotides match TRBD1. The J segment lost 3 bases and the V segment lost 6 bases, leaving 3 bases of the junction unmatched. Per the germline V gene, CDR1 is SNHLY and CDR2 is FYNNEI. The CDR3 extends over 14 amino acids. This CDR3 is CASRGTGGEETQYF. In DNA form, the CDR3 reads TGTGCCAGCAGGGGGACAGGGGGAGAAGAGACCCAGTACTTC.

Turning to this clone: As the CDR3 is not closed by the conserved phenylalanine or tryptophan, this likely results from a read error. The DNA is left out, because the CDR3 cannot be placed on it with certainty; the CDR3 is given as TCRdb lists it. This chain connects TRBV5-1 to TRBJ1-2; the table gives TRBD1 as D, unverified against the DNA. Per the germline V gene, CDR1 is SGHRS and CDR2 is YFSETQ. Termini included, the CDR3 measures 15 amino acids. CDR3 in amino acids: CASSLSGQGEGGYTV.

The CDR3 is CATSRDRRANSPLHF. The CDR3 DNA reads TGTGCCACCAGCAGAGATCGCAGGGCTAATTCACCCCTCCACTTT. V usage is TRBV15 and J usage is TRBJ1-6; D may be TRBD1 (5 bases). Trimming removed 0 bases from V and 6 bases from J, with 9 bases in between. CDR3 size: 15 residues. The germline V gene has CDR1 LNHNV and CDR2 YYDKDF (reference sequence).

As DNA, the CDR3 is TGTGCCAGCAGCGCCGGGACTTATAGCAATCAGCCCCAGCATTTT. Translated, it gives CASSAGTYSNQPQHF. The chain uses TRBV9 and TRBJ1-5, with a tentative D call TRBD1 (5 bases). The V end lost 3 bases, the J end lost 0 bases, and 10 bases lay between the germline ends. From germline, CDR1 is SGDLS and CDR2 YYNGEE. The CDR3 runs to 15 residues.

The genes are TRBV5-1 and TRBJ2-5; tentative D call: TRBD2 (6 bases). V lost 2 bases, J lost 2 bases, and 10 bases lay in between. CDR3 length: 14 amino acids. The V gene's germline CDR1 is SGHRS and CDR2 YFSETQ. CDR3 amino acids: CASSFRETQETQYF. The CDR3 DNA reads TGCGCCAGCAGCTTTCGGGAGACTCAAGAGACCCAGTACTTC.

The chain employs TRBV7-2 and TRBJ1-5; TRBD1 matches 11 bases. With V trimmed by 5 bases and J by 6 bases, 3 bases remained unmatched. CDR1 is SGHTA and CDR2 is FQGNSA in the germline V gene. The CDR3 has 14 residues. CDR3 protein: CASSRTGGGQPQHF. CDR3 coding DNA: TGTGCCAGCAGCCGGACAGGGGGCGGTCAGCCCCAGCATTTT.

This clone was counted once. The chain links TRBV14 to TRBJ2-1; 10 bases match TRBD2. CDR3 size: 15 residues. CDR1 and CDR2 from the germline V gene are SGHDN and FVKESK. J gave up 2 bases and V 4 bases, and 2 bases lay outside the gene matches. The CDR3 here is CASSRTSGPYNEQFF. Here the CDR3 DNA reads TGTGCCAGCAGCCGGACTAGCGGCCCCTACAATGAGCAGTTCTTC.

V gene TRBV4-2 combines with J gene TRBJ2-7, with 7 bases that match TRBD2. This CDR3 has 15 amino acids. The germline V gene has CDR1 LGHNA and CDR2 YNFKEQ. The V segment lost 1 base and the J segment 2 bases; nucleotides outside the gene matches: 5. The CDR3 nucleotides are TGTGCCAGCAGCCAAGCTGGTGGGGGGGCCTACGAGCAGTACTTC. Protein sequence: CASSQAGGGAYEQYF.

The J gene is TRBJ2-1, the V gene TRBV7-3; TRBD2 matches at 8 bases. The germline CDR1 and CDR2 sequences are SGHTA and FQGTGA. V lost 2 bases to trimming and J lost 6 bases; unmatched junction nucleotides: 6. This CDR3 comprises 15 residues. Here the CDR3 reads CASSLVAGGSNEQFF. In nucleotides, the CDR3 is TGTGCCAGCAGCTTAGTGGCGGGGGGAAGCAATGAGCAGTTCTTC.

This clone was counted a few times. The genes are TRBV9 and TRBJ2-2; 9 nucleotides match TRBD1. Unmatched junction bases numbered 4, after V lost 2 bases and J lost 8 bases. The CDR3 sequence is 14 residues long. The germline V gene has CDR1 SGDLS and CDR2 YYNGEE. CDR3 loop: CASSVTGGQGELFF. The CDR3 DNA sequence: TGTGCCAGCAGCGTCACAGGGGGCCAGGGGGAGCTGTTTTTT.

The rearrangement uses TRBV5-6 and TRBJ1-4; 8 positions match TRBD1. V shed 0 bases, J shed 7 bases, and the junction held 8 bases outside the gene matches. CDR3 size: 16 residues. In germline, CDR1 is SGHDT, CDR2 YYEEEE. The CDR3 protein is CASSLGLRQGSEKLFF. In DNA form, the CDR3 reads TGTGCCAGCAGCTTGGGGTTGAGACAGGGGAGTGAAAAACTGTTTTTT.

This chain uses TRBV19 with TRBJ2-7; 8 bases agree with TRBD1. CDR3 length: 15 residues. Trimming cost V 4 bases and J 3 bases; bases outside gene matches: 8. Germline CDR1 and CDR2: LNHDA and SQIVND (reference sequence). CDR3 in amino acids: CASSTLGTGLYEQYF. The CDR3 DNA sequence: TGTGCCAGTAGTACACTTGGGACAGGCCTCTACGAGCAGTACTTC.

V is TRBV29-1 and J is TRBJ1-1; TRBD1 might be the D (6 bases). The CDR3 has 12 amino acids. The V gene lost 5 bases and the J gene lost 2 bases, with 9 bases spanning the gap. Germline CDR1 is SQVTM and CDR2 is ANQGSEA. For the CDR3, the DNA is TGCAGCGTTAGACAGGAAAACACTGAAGCTTTCTTT. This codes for CSVRQENTEAFF.

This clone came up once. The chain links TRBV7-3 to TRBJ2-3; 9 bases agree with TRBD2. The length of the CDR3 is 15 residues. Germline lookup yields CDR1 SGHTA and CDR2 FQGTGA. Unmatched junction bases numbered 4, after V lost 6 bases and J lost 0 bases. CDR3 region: CASSSGGASTDTQYF. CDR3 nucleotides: TGTGCCAGCAGTAGCGGGGGAGCTAGCACAGATACGCAGTATTTT.

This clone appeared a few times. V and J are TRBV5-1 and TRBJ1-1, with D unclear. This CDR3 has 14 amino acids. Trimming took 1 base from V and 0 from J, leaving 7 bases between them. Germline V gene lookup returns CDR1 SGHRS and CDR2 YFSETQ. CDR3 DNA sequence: TGCGCCAGCAGCTTGTCAGTTATGAACACTGAAGCTTTCTTT. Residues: CASSLSVMNTEAFF.

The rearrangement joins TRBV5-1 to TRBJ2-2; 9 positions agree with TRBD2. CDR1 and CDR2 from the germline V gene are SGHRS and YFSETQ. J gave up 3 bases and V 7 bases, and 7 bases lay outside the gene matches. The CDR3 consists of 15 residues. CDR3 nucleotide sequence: TGCGCCAGCCAGGCTGGCGGGGGGGACACCGGGGAGCTGTTTTTT. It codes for CASQAGGGDTGELFF.

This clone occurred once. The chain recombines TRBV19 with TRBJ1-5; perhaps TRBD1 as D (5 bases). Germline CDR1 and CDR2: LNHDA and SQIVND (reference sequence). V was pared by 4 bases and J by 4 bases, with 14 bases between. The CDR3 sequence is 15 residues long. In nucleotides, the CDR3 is TGTGCCAGTAGTAAGGGGCAGGGCCTGAATCAGCCCCAGCATTTT. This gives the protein CASSKGQGLNQPQHF.

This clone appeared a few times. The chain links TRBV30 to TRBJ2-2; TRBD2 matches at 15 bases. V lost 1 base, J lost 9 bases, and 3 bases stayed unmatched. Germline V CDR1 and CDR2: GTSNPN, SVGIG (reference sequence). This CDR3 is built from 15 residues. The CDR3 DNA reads TGTGCCTGGAGTGGGACTAGCGGGGGGGGGCGGGAGCTGTTTTTT. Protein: CAWSGTSGGGRELFF.

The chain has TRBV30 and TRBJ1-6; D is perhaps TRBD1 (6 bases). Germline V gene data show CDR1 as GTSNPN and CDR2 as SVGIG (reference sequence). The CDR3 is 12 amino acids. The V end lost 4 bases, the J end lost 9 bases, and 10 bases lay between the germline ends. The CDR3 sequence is CAWMRQASPLHF. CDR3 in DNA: TGTGCCTGGATGAGACAGGCTTCACCCCTCCACTTT. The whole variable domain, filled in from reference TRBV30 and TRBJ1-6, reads SQTIHQWPATLVQPVGSPLSLECTVEGTSNPNLYWYRQAAGRGLQLLFYSVGIGQISSEVPQNLSASRPQDRQFILSSKKLLLSDSGFYLCAWMRQASPLHFGNGTRLTVT.

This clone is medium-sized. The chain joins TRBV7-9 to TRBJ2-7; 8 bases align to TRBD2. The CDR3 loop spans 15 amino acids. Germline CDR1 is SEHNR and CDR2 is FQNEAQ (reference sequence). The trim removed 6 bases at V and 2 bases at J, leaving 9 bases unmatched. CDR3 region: CASRRMRGVPYEQYF. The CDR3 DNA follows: TGTGCCAGCAGGAGGATGCGGGGGGTCCCCTACGAGCAGTACTTC.

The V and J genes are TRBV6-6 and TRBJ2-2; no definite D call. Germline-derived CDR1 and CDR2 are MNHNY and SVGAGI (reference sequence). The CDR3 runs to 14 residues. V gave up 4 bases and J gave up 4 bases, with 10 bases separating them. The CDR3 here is CASSSLFLTGELFF. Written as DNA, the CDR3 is TGTGCCAGCAGTTCCCTATTTCTCACCGGGGAGCTGTTTTTT.

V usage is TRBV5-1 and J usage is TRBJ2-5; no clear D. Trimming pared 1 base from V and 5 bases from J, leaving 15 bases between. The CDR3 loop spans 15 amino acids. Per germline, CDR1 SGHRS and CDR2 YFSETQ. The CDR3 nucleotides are TGCGCCAGCAGCTTGCGACCCGGAGCATTCGAGACCCAGTACTTC. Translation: CASSLRPGAFETQYF. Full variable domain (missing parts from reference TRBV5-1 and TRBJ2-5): KAGVTQTPRYLIKTRGQQVTLSCSPISGHRSVSWYQQTPGQGLQFLFEYFSETQRNKGNFPGRFSGRQFSNSRSEMNVSTLELGDSALYLCASSLRPGAFETQYFGPGTRLLVL.

CDR3 sequence: CATTGADTQYF. CDR3 in DNA: TGTGCCACCACAGGGGCAGATACGCAGTATTTT. The genes are TRBV10-3 and TRBJ2-3, with 7 bases aligning to TRBD1. Germline assignment: CDR1 ENHRY and CDR2 SYGVKD. Unmatched junction bases numbered 2, after V lost 10 bases and J lost 4 bases. The CDR3 is made up of 11 amino acids.